The 18 T cell receptor beta chains in this list originate from one sample, sequenced in a study of blood T cell repertoires in COVID-19. The protocol was immunoSEQ multiplex PCR, while the TCRdb copy is restricted to in-frame clones and leaves out a portion. This table holds about 33,000 clones, roughly 86% found once. Sample: peripheral blood. These TCRs come from a man aged 65 to 79 with acute or convalescent COVID-19.

The J gene is TRBJ2-5, the V gene TRBV5-1; TRBD2 matches 9 bases. V gave up 6 bases and J gave up 1 base; unmatched junction bases: 4. The germline V gene encodes CDR1 SGHRS and CDR2 YFSETQ. The CDR3 is 14 residues long. The CDR3 region is CASTLTSGQETQYF. The CDR3 nucleotides are TGCGCCAGCACTCTGACTAGCGGCCAAGAGACCCAGTACTTC.

The chain is built from TRBV9 and TRBJ1-1; no clear D. CDR3 length equals 13 residues. V lost 3 bases and J lost 3, with 9 bases in between. The germline V gene encodes CDR1 SGDLS and CDR2 YYNGEE. CDR3 DNA sequence: TGTGCCAGCAGCGCCCCCGGTGACACTGAAGCTTTCTTT. This codes for CASSAPGDTEAFF. Using reference TRBV9 and TRBJ1-1 for the parts outside the CDR3, the full variable domain is DSGVTQTPKHLITATGQRVTLRCSPRSGDLSVYWYQQSLDQGLQFLIQYYNGEERAKGNILERFSAQQFPDLHSELNLSSLELGDSALYFCASSAPGDTEAFFGQGTRLTVV.

This chain uses TRBV28 with TRBJ1-5; TRBD1 aligns across 12 bases. V trimming: 9 bases; J trimming: 0 bases; junction bases outside the gene matches: 6. The germline V gene has CDR1 MDHEN and CDR2 SYDVKM. This CDR3 comprises 16 residues. The CDR3 loop is CASGTGGTFSNQPQHF. The CDR3 nucleotides read TGTGCCAGTGGGACAGGGGGCACGTTTAGCAATCAGCCCCAGCATTTT.

The chain is built from TRBV10-3 and TRBJ1-4, with 7 bases fitting TRBD1. Trimming took 3 bases from V and 1 from J; bases not matched to a gene: 8. The CDR3 length is 17 residues. From germline, CDR1 is ENHRY and CDR2 SYGVKD. CDR3 sequence: CAISDRGIGETNEKLFF. In DNA, the CDR3 is TGTGCCATCAGTGACAGGGGGATTGGGGAAACTAATGAAAAACTGTTTTTT.

This chain links TRBV3-1 (or the pseudogene TRBV3-2) with TRBJ1-2; D unclear. Germline V lookup: CDR1 LGHDT, CDR2 YNNKEL (reference sequence). V was clipped by 1 base and J by 5 bases, with 5 bases between them. The CDR3 has 12 residues. In nucleotides, the CDR3 is TGTGCCAGCAGCCAAGCCCTTTATGGCTACACCTTC. Its protein is CASSQALYGYTF.

This chain connects TRBV9 to TRBJ1-4; 7 positions agree with TRBD1. The CDR3 is made up of 14 amino acids. J was trimmed by 4 bases and V by 5 bases; bases with no gene match: 5. Germline loops: CDR1 SGDLS, CDR2 YYNGEE. CDR3 bases: TGTGCCAGCAGTGCAGGGGGAAGTAATGAAAAACTGTTTTTT. It encodes CASSAGGSNEKLFF. Combining the CDR3 with reference TRBV9 and TRBJ1-4 gives the whole variable domain DSGVTQTPKHLITATGQRVTLRCSPRSGDLSVYWYQQSLDQGLQFLIQYYNGEERAKGNILERFSAQQFPDLHSELNLSSLELGDSALYFCASSAGGSNEKLFFGSGTQLSVL.

This chain joins TRBV19 and TRBJ2-2; no clear D. In germline, CDR1 is LNHDA, CDR2 SQIVND (reference sequence). V was trimmed by 3 bases and J by 0 bases, leaving 8 bases between them. The CDR3 sequence is 15 residues long. The CDR3 region has the DNA TGTGCCAGTAGTATCGTAGAGGCGAACACCGGGGAGCTGTTTTTT. It codes for CASSIVEANTGELFF.

The CDR3 DNA follows: TGTGCCAGCAGCTTGACCTCCGGGGGGCCTCACAATGAGCAGTTCTTC. This sequence encodes CASSLTSGGPHNEQFF. The chain recombines TRBV5-4 with TRBJ2-1; possibly TRBD2 for D (7 bases). The germline V gene has CDR1 SGHNT and CDR2 YYREEE (reference sequence). The CDR3 runs to 16 residues. The germline V and J ends were trimmed by 1 base and 5 bases, with 16 bases remaining between them.

The chain is built from TRBV29-1 and TRBJ2-3; 8 bases are shared with TRBD1. Germline V gene sequence: CDR1 SQVTM, CDR2 ANQGSEA. V gave up 7 bases and J gave up 6 bases; unmatched junction bases: 3. CDR3 size: 11 residues. The CDR3 sequence is CSAGDRDTQYF. CDR3 DNA: TGCAGCGCGGGGGACAGGGATACGCAGTATTTT.

The chain combines TRBV27 with TRBJ1-2; no clear D. The length of the CDR3 is 15 residues. V was shortened by 0 bases and J by 4 bases, with 12 bases between the two germline ends. CDR1 is MNHEY and CDR2 is SMNVEV in the germline V gene (reference sequence). The CDR3 sequence: CASSLSLNEGYGYTF. The CDR3 DNA reads TGTGCCAGCAGTTTATCCTTGAATGAGGGCTATGGCTACACCTTC.

V is TRBV4-3 and J is TRBJ2-1, with D possibly being TRBD1 (5 bases). Trimming left V 1 base short and J 8 bases short, with 15 bases between. Looked up from germline, CDR1 is LGHNA and CDR2 is YSLEER. CDR3 length equals 15 residues. In DNA form, the CDR3 reads TGCGCCAGCAGCCAAGTTTTCGGACAATCGGATGAGCAGTTCTTC. The encoded protein is CASSQVFGQSDEQFF.

The chain joins TRBV15 to TRBJ1-2, with a weak D call TRBD1 (5 bases). Germline V gene sequence: CDR1 LNHNV, CDR2 YYDKDF (reference sequence). The CDR3 covers 12 residues. Trimming shortened V by 3 bases and J by 6 bases, and 8 bases separated the two germline ends. CDR3 residues: CATSSLRDGYTF. CDR3 nucleotide sequence: TGTGCCACCAGCAGCCTCAGGGATGGCTACACCTTC.

This clone was detected once. V usage is TRBV5-1 and J usage is TRBJ1-1; a possible D gene is TRBD1 (6 bases). The CDR3 is 16 residues long. Deletions cut 3 bases from V and 0 bases from J, with 15 bases between. Germline CDR1 and CDR2: SGHRS and YFSETQ. This CDR3 is CASSSNRDLMNTEAFF. The CDR3 DNA reads as TGCGCCAGCAGCTCAAACAGGGACCTCATGAACACTGAAGCTTTCTTT.

Only one count was recorded for this clone. The V and J genes are TRBV10-1 and TRBJ1-1; TRBD1 is a possible D gene (6 bases). Germline assignment: CDR1 WNHNN and CDR2 SYGVQD (reference sequence). V lost 6 bases and J lost 6, with 14 bases in between. This CDR3 has 13 residues. CDR3: CASSRRGDPEAFF. The CDR3 DNA is TGCGCCAGCAGCCGCAGGGGAGACCCTGAAGCTTTCTTT.

In its sample, this clone was seen once. This rearrangement joins TRBV5-1 to TRBJ2-2, with 10 bases fitting TRBD1. The CDR3 totals 16 residues. V lost 4 bases and J lost 7; bases outside the gene matches: 10. Germline values: CDR1 SGHRS, CDR2 YFSETQ. In DNA form, the CDR3 reads TGCGCCAGCAGCCCCGGGACAGGGGATTCTGGCGGGGAGCTGTTTTTT. This codes for CASSPGTGDSGGELFF.

The V and J genes are TRBV5-4 and TRBJ2-1; 9 bases match TRBD1. CDR1 and CDR2 (germline): SGHNT, YYREEE (reference sequence). With V trimmed by 4 bases and J by 7 bases, 6 bases remained unmatched. The CDR3 contains 14 residues. The CDR3 DNA reads TGTGCCAGCAGCCTGGGACAGGGTTTTAATGAGCAGTTCTTC. As protein: CASSLGQGFNEQFF.

This chain joins TRBV11-2 and TRBJ1-2; D gene uncertain. V shed 5 bases and J shed 2 bases, with 12 bases lying between them. Per the germline V gene, CDR1 is SGHAT and CDR2 is FQNNGV. This CDR3 region has 14 residues. The CDR3 here is CASSPGQLNYGYTF. The CDR3 nucleotides read TGTGCCAGCAGCCCAGGCCAACTCAACTATGGCTACACCTTC.

The chain employs TRBV2 and TRBJ1-5; TRBD1 is a possible D gene (5 bases). The germline V gene has CDR1 SNHLY and CDR2 FYNNEI. This CDR3 has 13 amino acids. Trimming took 8 bases from V and 0 from J, leaving 8 bases between them. The CDR3 loop reads CASFRDSNQPQHF. The CDR3 bases are TGTGCCAGCTTCAGGGATAGCAATCAGCCCCAGCATTTT.